Included here is one TCR beta chain sequence, with context. These data are taken from a study of blood T cell repertoires in COVID-19. Study as a whole: Sites in the United States, Italy and Spain provided acute and convalescent COVID-19 samples. The analysed material was cDNA or gDNA that came from T cells, B-cell-depleted T cells, or PBMCs.

How the authors handled the data: Reference gene primer amplification gave estimated nucleated cell counts. The data were produced by immunoSEQ multiplex PCR, yet TCRdb's version contains in-frame clones alone and is incomplete. V and J calls and clone size are given by that table; D and trimming were obtained from the DNA. Found here are under 300,000 clones, around 84% of them singletons; the top ten hold less than 4%. The CDR3 is 16 residues long. Germline V gene data show CDR1 as KGHSH and CDR2 as LQKENI. After removal of 6 bases from V and 2 bases from J, the junction contained 9 bases not matched to a gene.

Sequencing was carried out using peripheral blood. The V call is TRBV18, the J call TRBJ2-1, with TRBD1 matching 8 bases. The clonotype was recovered from a woman younger than 30 with acute or convalescent COVID-19. The CDR3 region is CASSLGPGGPYNEQFF. CDR3 DNA: TGTGCCAGCTCCCTCGGACCAGGGGGCCCCTACAATGAGCAGTTCTTC.